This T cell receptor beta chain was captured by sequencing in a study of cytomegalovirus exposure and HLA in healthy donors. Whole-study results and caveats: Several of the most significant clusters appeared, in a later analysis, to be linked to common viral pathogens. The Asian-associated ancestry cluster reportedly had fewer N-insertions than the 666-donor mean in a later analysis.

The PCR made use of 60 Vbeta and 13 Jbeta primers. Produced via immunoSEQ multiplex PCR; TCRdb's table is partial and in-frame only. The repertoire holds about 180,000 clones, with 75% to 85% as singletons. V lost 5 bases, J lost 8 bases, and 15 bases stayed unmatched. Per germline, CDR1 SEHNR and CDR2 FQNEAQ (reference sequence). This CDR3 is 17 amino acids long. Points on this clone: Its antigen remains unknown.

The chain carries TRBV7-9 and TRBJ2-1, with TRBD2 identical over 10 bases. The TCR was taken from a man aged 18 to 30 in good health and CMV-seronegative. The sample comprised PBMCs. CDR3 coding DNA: TGTGCCAGCAGCCCCACCTGGGCTAGCGGGAGAGGCGATGAGCAGTTCTTC. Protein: CASSPTWASGRGDEQFF.